The entry that follows covers one T cell receptor (beta chain) sequence. Its antigen is not known. The ends lost 4 bases at V and 3 bases at J; junction bases unmatched: 15. The CDR3 extends over 18 amino acids. CDR1 SGHRS and CDR2 YFSETQ come from the germline V gene. Tagging with unique molecular identifiers was applied to individual cDNA molecules. Each CDR3 protein gets one entry after TCRdb re-called the 5' RACE reads with MiXCR. The sample carries 60,000 to 70,000 distinct CDR3 sequences, 5% to 6.5% recorded once. The entry originates in a study of early T cells in non-severe SARS-CoV-2 infection. Study information: Sequencing input comprised bulk RNA from unsorted whole blood; chain pairing was not available.

Study findings and constraints: Missing private and CD4 specificities, VDJdb matching favored anti-spike CD8 responses.

The sample was whole blood, taken at baseline. V gene TRBV5-1 combines with J gene TRBJ2-3; 9 bases line up with TRBD2. The clonotype comes from an adult who was a healthcare worker with PCR-confirmed SARS-CoV-2 infection or an uninfected control (not recorded which). CDR3 in amino acids: CASSAPVAGGVLTDTQYF. In DNA form, the CDR3 reads TGCGCCAGCAGCGCGCCCGTGGCGGGAGGGGTATTAACAGATACGCAGTATTTT.